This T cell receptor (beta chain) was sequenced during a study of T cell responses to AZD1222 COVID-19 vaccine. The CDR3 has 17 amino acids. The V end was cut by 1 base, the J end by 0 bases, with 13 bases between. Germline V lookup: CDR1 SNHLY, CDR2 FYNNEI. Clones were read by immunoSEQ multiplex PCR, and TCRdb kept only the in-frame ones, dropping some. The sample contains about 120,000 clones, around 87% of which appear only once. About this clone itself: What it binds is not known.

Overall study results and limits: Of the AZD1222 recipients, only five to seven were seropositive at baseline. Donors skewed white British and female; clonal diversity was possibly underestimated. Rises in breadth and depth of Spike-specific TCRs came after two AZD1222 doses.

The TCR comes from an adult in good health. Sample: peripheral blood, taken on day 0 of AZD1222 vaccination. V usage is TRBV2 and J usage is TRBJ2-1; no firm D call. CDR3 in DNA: TGTGCCAGCAGTGAAGTCGGGCGGACCGGCTCCTACAATGAGCAGTTCTTC. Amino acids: CASSEVGRTGSYNEQFF.